Below, one T cell receptor (beta chain) is given with its context. Those enrolled, adults aged about 18 to 89 years, came from 20 to 25 US areas. Authors' analysis steps: Using reference gene primer amplification, nucleated cell counts were estimated. TCRdb's table, derived via immunoSEQ multiplex PCR, lists solely in-frame clones and lacks some. V and J calls and clone size are copied from that table; D and trimming were computed from the DNA. The profile shows 200,000 to 250,000 clones, 80% of them singletons. These data belong to a study of blood T cell repertoires in COVID-19. Study summary: COVID-19 samples collected from the United States, Italy and Spain covered acute and convalescent phases. PBMCs, B-cell-depleted T cells, or T cells were the source of the cDNA or gDNA that made up the material.

V shed 5 bases, J shed 6 bases, and the junction held 7 bases outside the gene matches. The germline V gene has CDR1 SEHNR and CDR2 FQNEAQ (reference sequence). The CDR3 loop spans 13 amino acids. This TCR was sampled from a middle-aged woman with acute COVID-19. This rearrangement joins TRBV7-9 to TRBJ2-7; 7 bases are a match to TRBD1. The specimen was PBMCs or T cells enriched from blood (not recorded which). CDR3 in DNA: TGTGCCAGCAGCCCCCAGGGGGAACTCGAGCAGTACTTC. It yields the protein CASSPQGELEQYF.